The 5 T cell receptor beta chains given below trace back to one sample, sequenced in a study of PD-L1 blockade in urothelial cancer. The time point: pretreatment peripheral blood. Measured with immunoSEQ multiplex PCR; TCRdb has only the in-frame clones, and not every one. Of about 57,000 clones in the sample, roughly 79% were seen once. Sequences were derived from PBMCs, sampled around atezolizumab (anti-PD-L1) treatment. The receptors shown here come from a man between 65 and 85 years old with urothelial cancer.

V is TRBV5-1 and J is TRBJ2-5, with 7 bases that match TRBD1. Germline V CDR1 and CDR2: SGHRS, YFSETQ. The CDR3 is made up of 15 amino acids. The trim removed 3 bases at V and 5 bases at J, leaving 10 bases unmatched. The CDR3 DNA sequence: TGCGCCAGCAGCTCCCGGGACAGTTATGTGGAGACCCAGTACTTC. Protein product: CASSSRDSYVETQYF.

The chain recombines TRBV7-6 with TRBJ2-5; maybe TRBD2 (6 bases). CDR3 size: 14 residues. From germline, CDR1 is SGHVS and CDR2 FNYEAQ. V was pared by 2 bases and J by 4 bases, with 11 bases between. Here the CDR3 DNA reads TGTGCCAGCAGCTTATCCGGGAGCGGAGAGACCCAGTACTTC. The encoded protein is CASSLSGSGETQYF. The whole variable domain, remainder taken from reference TRBV7-6 and TRBJ2-5, is GAGVSQSPRYKVTKRGQDVALRCDPISGHVSLYWYRQALGQGPEFLTYFNYEAQQDKSGLPNDRFSAERPEGSISTLTIQRTEQRDSAMYRCASSLSGSGETQYFGPGTRLLVL.

The chain combines TRBV6-1 with TRBJ2-2; D perhaps matches TRBD2 (6 bases). Germline V CDR1 and CDR2: MNHNS, SASEGT. The length of the CDR3 is 15 residues. V lost 2 bases to trimming and J lost 5 bases, with 12 bases between them. The CDR3 region is CASSEPGRSTGELFF. The DNA for the CDR3 is TGTGCCAGCAGTGAACCAGGGAGGAGTACCGGGGAGCTGTTTTTT.

This clone was detected once. V gene TRBV6-4 combines with J gene TRBJ2-3; 10 bases map to TRBD1. Germline lookup yields CDR1 MRHNA and CDR2 SNTAGT. The V gene end was trimmed by 6 bases and the J gene end by 2 bases; junction bases not matched to a gene: 5. This CDR3 is built from 15 residues. The CDR3: CASRYGTGATDTQYF. The CDR3 DNA reads TGTGCCAGCAGGTATGGGACAGGGGCCACAGATACGCAGTATTTT.

This clone was seen once. The chain has TRBV5-1 and TRBJ1-1; D gene unclear. V was clipped by 0 bases and J by 2 bases, with 8 bases between them. This CDR3 has 14 residues. Looked up from germline, CDR1 is SGHRS and CDR2 is YFSETQ. The CDR3 loop is CASSLAADNTEAFF. As DNA, the CDR3 is TGCGCCAGCAGCTTGGCGGCGGATAACACTGAAGCTTTCTTT.